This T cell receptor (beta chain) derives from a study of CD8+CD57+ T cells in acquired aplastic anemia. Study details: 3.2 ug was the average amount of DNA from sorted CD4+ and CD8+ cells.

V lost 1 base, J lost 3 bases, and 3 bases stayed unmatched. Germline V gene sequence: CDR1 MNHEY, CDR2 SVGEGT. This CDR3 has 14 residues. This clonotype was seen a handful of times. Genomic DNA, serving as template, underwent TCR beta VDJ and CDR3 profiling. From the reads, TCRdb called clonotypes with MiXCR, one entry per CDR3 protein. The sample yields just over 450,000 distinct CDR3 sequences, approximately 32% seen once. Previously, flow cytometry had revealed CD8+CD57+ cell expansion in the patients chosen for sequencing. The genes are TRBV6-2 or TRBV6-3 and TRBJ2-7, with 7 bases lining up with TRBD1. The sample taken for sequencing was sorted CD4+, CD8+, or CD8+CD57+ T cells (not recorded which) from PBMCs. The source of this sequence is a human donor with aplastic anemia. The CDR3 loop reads CASSYLDRNYEQYF. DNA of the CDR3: TGTGCCAGCAGTTACTTGGACAGGAACTACGAGCAGTACTTC.